Shown below are 3 T cell receptor beta chains from a single sample sequenced in a study of OX40 agonist ivuxolimab in advanced cancers. The table came from immunoSEQ multiplex PCR; TCRdb's copy has only in-frame clones and leaves some out. This sample has 71,000 or so clones, with around 86% found just once. The sample consisted of CD4+ or CD8+ T cells sorted from blood, taken in a trial of the OX40 agonist ivuxolimab. The receptors here all came from an adult with an advanced solid tumor such as melanoma, head and neck, liver or kidney cancer.

This rearrangement joins TRBV7-2 to TRBJ2-1; 11 bases fit TRBD2. V gave up 4 bases and J gave up 9 bases; unmatched junction bases: 8. CDR3 length: 15 residues. CDR1 and CDR2 (germline): SGHTA, FQGNSA. CDR3 loop: CASSSFSGGAPEQFF. CDR3 nucleotides: TGTGCCAGCAGCTCCTTTAGCGGGGGGGCCCCTGAGCAGTTCTTC.

The chain uses TRBV6-5 and TRBJ1-2, with D possibly matching TRBD1 (5 bases). Germline V gene data show CDR1 as MNHEY and CDR2 as SVGAGI. This CDR3 is 14 amino acids long. The germline V and J ends were trimmed by 0 bases and 4 bases, with 9 bases remaining between them. Here the CDR3 reads CASSYSPGLYGYTF. In nucleotides, the CDR3 is TGTGCCAGCAGTTACTCCCCAGGGCTCTATGGCTACACCTTC.

The J gene is TRBJ1-5, the V gene TRBV7-9; D gene ambiguous. The CDR3 is made up of 15 amino acids. V lost 1 base and J 7 bases, leaving 14 bases between the germline ends. CDR1 is SEHNR, CDR2 FQNEAQ, per germline (reference sequence). The CDR3 DNA sequence: TGTGCCAGCAGCTTAGGCAGTCCAGAGGCCCAGCCCCAGCATTTT. Protein product: CASSLGSPEAQPQHF. Filled out from reference TRBV7-9 and TRBJ1-5, the complete variable domain reads DTGVSQNPRHKITKRGQNVTFRCDPISEHNRLYWYRQTLGQGPEFLTYFQNEAQLEKSRLLSDRFSAERPKGSFSTLEIQRTEQGDSAMYLCASSLGSPEAQPQHFGDGTRLSIL.